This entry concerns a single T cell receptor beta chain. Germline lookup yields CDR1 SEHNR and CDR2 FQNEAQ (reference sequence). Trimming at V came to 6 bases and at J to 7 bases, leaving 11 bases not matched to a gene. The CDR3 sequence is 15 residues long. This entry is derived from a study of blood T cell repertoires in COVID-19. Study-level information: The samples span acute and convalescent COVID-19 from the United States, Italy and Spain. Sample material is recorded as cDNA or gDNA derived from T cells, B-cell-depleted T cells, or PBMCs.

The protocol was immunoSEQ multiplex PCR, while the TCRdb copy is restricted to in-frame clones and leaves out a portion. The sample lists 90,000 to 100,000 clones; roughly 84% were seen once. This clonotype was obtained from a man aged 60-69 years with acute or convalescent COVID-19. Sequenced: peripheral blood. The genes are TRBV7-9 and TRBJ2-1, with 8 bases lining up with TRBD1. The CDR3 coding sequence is TGTGCCAGCAGTGATACCGGGACAGGTCCTAATGAGCAGTTCTTC. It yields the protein CASSDTGTGPNEQFF.